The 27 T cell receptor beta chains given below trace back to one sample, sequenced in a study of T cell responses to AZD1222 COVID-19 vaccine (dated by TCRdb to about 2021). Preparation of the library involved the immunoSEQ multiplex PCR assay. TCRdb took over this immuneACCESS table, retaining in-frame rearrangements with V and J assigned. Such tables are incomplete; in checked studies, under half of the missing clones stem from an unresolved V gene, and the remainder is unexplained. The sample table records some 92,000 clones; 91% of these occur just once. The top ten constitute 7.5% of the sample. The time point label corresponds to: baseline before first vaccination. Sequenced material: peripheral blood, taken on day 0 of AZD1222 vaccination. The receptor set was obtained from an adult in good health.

The CDR3 sequence is CATGSDLGEQFF. For the CDR3, the DNA is TGTGCCACCGGCTCGGACCTGGGGGAGCAGTTCTTC. J is TRBJ2-1 and V is TRBV24-1, with D unclear. The CDR3 is 12 residues long. V lost 9 bases and J lost 10, with 15 bases in between. Germline V lookup: CDR1 KGHDR, CDR2 SFDVKD.

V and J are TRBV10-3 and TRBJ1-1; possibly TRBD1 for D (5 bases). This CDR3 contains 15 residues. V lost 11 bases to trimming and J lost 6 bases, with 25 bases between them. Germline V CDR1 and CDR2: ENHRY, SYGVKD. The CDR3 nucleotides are TGTGCCTCCTGTGGGCAGGGAGAAGTTACCCCTGAAGCTTTCTTT. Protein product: CASCGQGEVTPEAFF.

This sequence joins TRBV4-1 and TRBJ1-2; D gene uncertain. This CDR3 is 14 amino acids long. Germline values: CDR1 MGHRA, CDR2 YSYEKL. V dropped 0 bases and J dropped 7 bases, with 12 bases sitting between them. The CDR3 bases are TGCGCCAGCAGCCAAGATATGGGAGTAGGTGGCTACACCTTC. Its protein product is CASSQDMGVGGYTF.

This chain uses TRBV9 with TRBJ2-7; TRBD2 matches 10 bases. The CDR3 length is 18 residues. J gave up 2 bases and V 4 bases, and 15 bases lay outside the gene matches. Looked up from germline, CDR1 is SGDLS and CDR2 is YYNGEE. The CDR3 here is CASSPLLGEREGPYEQYF. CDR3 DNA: TGTGCCAGCAGCCCCCTTCTAGGGGAGCGGGAGGGCCCCTACGAGCAGTACTTC. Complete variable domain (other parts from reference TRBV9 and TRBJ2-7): DSGVTQTPKHLITATGQRVTLRCSPRSGDLSVYWYQQSLDQGLQFLIQYYNGEERAKGNILERFSAQQFPDLHSELNLSSLELGDSALYFCASSPLLGEREGPYEQYFGPGTRLTVT.

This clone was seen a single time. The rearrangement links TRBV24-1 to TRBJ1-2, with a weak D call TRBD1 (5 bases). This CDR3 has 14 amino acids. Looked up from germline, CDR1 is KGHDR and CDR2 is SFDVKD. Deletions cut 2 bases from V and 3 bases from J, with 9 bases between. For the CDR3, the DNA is TGTGCCACCAGTGATTCGCGACAGCACTATGGCTACACCTTC. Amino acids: CATSDSRQHYGYTF.

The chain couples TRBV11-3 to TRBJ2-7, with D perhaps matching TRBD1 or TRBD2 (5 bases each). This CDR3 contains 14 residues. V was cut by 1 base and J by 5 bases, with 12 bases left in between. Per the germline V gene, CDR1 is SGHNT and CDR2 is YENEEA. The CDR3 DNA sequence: TGTGCCAGCAGCTTAGCGGATGGGGACGACGAGCAGTACTTC. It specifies CASSLADGDDEQYF.

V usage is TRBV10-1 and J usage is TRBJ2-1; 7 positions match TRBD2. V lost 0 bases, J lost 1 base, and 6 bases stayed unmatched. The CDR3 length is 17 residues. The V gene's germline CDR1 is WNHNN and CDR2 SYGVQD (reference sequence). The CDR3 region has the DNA TGCGCCAGCAGTGAGTCGATGACTAGCTTGTCCTACAATGAGCAGTTCTTC. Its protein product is CASSESMTSLSYNEQFF.

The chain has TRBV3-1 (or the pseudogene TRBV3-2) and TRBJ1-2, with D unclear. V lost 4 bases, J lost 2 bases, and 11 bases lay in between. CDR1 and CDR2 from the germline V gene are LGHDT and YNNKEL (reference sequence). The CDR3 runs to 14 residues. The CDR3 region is CASSLGLLNYGYTF. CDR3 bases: TGTGCCAGCAGCCTAGGCCTCCTGAACTATGGCTACACCTTC.

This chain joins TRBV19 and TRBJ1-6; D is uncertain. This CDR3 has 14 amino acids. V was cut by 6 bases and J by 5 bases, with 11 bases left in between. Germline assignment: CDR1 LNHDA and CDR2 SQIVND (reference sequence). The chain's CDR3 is CASSPGPDNSPLHF. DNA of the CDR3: TGTGCCAGTAGCCCAGGCCCGGATAATTCACCCCTCCACTTT.

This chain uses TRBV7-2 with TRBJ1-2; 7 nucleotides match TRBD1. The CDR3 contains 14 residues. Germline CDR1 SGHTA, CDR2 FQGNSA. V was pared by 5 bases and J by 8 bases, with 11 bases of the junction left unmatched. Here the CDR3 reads CASSPSRGSRGYTF. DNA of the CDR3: TGTGCCAGCAGCCCCAGCAGGGGGTCGCGAGGCTACACCTTC.

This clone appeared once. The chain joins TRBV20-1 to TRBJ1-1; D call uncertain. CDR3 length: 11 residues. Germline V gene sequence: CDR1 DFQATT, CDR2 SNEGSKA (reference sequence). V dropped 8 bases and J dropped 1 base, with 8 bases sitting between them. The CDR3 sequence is CSHTENTEAFF. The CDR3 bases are TGCAGTCACACGGAGAACACTGAAGCTTTCTTT.

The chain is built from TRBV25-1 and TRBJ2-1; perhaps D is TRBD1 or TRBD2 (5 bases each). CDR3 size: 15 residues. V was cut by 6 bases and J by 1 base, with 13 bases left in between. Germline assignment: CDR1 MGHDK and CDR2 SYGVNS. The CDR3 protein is CASRQPGASYNEQFF. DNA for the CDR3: TGTGCCAGCAGGCAACCCGGGGCATCCTACAATGAGCAGTTCTTC.

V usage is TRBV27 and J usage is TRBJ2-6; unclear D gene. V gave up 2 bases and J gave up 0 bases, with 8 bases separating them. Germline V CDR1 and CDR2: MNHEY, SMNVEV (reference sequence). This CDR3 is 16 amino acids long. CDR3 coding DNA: TGTGCCAGCAGTTTACGACGTATCTCTGGGGCCAACGTCCTGACTTTC. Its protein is CASSLRRISGANVLTF.

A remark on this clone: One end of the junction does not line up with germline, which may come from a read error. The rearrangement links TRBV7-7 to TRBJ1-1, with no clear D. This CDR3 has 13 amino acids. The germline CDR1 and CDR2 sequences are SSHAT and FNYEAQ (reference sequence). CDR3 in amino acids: CASSLNIDTEAFF. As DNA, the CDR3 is TGTGCTAGCAGCCTTAATATAGACACTGAAGCTTTCTTT.

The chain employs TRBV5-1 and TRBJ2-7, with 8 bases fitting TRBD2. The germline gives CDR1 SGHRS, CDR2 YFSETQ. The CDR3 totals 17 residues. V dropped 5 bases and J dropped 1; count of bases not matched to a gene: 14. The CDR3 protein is CASRTGLGSPLSYEQYF. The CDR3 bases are TGCGCCAGCAGGACGGGACTAGGATCCCCTCTTTCCTACGAGCAGTACTTC.

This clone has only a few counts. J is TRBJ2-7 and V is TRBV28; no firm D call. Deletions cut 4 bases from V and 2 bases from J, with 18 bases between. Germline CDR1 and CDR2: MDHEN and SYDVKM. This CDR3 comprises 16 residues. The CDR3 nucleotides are TGTGCCAGCAGTTCCCCCGCCCGACAAGAGCCCTACGAGCAGTACTTC. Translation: CASSSPARQEPYEQYF. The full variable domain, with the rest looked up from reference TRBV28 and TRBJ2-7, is DVKVTQSSRYLVKRTGEKVFLECVQDMDHENMFWYRQDPGLGLRLIYFSYDVKMKEKGDIPEGYSVSREKKERFSLILESASTNQTSMYLCASSSPARQEPYEQYFGPGTRLTVT.

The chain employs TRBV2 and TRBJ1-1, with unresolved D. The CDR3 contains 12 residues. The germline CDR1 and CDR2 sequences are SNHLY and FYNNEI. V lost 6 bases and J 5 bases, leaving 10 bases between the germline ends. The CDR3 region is CASRREVTEAFF. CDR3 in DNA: TGTGCCAGCAGAAGGGAGGTAACTGAAGCTTTCTTT. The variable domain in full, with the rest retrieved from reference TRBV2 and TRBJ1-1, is EPEVTQTPSHQVTQMGQEVILRCVPISNHLYFYWYRQILGQKVEFLVSFYNNEISEKSEIFDDQFSVERPDGSNFTLKIRSTKLEDSAMYFCASRREVTEAFFGQGTRLTVV.

Here the CDR3 reads CASSWGGSTNYGYTF. The CDR3 DNA is TGTGCCAGCAGTTGGGGGGGCAGTACTAACTATGGCTACACCTTC. This chain connects TRBV6-2 or TRBV6-3 to TRBJ1-2, with D possibly TRBD1 on 6 matching bases. V lost 4 bases, J lost 0 bases, and 12 bases lay in between. The CDR3 extends over 15 amino acids. Germline loops: CDR1 MNHEY, CDR2 SVGEGT.

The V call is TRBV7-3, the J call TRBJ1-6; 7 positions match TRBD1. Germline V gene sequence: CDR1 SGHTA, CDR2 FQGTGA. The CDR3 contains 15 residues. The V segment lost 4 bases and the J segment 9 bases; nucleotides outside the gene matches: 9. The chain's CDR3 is CASSSGTAFVSPLHF. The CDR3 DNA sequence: TGTGCCAGCAGCTCCGGGACAGCCTTCGTTTCACCCCTCCACTTT.

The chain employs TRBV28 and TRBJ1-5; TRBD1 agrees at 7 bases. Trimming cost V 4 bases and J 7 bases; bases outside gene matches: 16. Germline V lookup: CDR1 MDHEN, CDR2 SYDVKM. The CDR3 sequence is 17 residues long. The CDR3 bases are TGTGCCAGCAGTTCCCCAGGGGGATGGGAGGAAAGCCAGCCCCAGCATTTT. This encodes CASSSPGGWEESQPQHF.

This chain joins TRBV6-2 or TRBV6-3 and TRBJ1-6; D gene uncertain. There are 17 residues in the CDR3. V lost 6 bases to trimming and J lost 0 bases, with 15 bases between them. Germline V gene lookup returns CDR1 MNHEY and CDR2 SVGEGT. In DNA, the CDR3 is TGTGCCAGCAGCGGCCGAAGGGCAAGCTCCTATAATTCACCCCTCCACTTT. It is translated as CASSGRRASSYNSPLHF.

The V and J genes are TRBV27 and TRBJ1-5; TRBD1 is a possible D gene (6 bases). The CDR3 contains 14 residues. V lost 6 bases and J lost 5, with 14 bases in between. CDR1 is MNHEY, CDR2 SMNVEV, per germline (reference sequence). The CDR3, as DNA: TGTGCCAGCAGAGCGGGGGCGAGCTATCAGCCCCAGCATTTT. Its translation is CASRAGASYQPQHF.

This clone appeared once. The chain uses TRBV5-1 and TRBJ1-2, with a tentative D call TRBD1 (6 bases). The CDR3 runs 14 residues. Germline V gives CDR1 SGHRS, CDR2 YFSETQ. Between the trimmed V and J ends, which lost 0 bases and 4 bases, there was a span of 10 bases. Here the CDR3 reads CASSLGQEGYGYTF. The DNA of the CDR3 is TGCGCCAGCAGCTTGGGACAGGAGGGCTATGGCTACACCTTC.

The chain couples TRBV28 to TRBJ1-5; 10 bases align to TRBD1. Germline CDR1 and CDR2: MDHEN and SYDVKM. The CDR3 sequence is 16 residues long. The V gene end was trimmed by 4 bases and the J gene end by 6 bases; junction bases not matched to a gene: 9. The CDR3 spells CASSSFGTGEGQPQHF. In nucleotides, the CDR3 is TGTGCCAGCAGTTCCTTCGGGACAGGGGAGGGTCAGCCCCAGCATTTT.

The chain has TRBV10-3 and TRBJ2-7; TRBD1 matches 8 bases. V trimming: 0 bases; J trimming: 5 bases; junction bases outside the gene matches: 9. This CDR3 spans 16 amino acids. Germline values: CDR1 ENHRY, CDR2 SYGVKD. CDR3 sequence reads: CAISESVGTGGHEQYF. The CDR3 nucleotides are TGTGCCATCAGTGAGTCGGTAGGGACAGGCGGCCACGAGCAGTACTTC.

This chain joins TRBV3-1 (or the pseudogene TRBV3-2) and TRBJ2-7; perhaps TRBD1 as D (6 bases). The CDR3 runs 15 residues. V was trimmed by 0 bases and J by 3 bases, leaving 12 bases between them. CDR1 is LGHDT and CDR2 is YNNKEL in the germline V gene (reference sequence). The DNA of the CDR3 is TGTGCCAGCAGCCAAGAAGGCCAGGGACACTACGAGCAGTACTTC. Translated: CASSQEGQGHYEQYF.

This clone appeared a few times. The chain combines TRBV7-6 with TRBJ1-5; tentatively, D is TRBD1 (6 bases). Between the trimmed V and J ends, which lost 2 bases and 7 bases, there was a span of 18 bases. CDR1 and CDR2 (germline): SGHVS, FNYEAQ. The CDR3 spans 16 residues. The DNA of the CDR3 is TGTGCCAGCAGCTTACGGGGGAACAGGGTAGACCAGCCCCAGCATTTT. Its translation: CASSLRGNRVDQPQHF. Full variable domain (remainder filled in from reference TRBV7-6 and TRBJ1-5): GAGVSQSPRYKVTKRGQDVALRCDPISGHVSLYWYRQALGQGPEFLTYFNYEAQQDKSGLPNDRFSAERPEGSISTLTIQRTEQRDSAMYRCASSLRGNRVDQPQHFGDGTRLSIL.